One T cell receptor (beta chain) is described in this entry. Trimming shortened V by 4 bases and J by 2 bases, and 15 bases separated the two germline ends. The CDR3 totals 16 residues. CDR1 is MGHDK and CDR2 is SYGVNS in the germline V gene. The data are from a study of cytomegalovirus exposure and HLA in healthy donors. The donors, nominally healthy at sampling, likely had unrecorded immune exposures. With 60 Vbeta and 13 Jbeta primers, the PCR was carried out. Assay used: immunoSEQ multiplex PCR; TCRdb lists only in-frame clones, some missing. The repertoire table contains 55,000 to 75,000 clones. The TCR comes from a male donor in good health and CMV-seronegative. Sequenced material: PBMCs. The chain combines TRBV25-1 with TRBJ1-5; the D gene is possibly TRBD1 (5 bases). Here the CDR3 DNA reads TGTGCCAGCAGTGCCCAGGGTTCGTTGGGCAATCAGCCCCAGCATTTT. Residues: CASSAQGSLGNQPQHF.